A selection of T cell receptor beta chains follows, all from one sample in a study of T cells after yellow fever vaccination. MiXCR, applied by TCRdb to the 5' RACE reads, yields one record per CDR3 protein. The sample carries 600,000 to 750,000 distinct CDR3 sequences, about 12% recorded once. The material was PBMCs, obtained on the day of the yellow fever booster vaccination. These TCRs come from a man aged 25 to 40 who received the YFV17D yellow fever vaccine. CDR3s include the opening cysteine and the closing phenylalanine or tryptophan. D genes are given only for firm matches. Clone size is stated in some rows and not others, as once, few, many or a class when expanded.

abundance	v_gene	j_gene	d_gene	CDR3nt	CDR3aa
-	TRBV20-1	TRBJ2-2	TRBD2	TGCAGTGCTCCCCCGACTAGCGGGAGTAATAAGAGGAGGACCGGGGAGCTGTTTTTT	CSAPPTSGSNKRRTGELFF
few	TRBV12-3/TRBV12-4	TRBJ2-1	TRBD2	TGTGCCAGCAGACCTACTAGCGGGGCCTACAATGAGCAGTTCTTC	CASRPTSGAYNEQFF
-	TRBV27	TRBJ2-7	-	TGTGCCAGCAGTTTACGATCACCGACCTCCTACGAGCAGTACTTC	CASSLRSPTSYEQYF
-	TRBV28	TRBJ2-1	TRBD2	TGTGCCAGCAGTTTGGGGAGCGGGAGGTTGGAGTTCTTC	CASSLGSGRLEFF
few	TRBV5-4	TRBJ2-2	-	TGTGCCAGCAGCCCTGGGAGCCCCTCGGTCGGGGAGCTGTTTTTT	CASSPGSPSVGELFF
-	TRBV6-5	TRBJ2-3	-	TGTGCCAGCAGTTACTTCCCAGGCACAGATACGCAGTATTTT	CASSYFPGTDTQYF
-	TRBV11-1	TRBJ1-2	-	TGTGCCAGCAGCTTAGTTCAGGATTATGGCTACACCTTC	CASSLVQDYGYTF
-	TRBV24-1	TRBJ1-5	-	TGTGCCACCAGTGGCGGTACACAGGGTCTGAATCAGCCCCAGCATTTT	CATSGGTQGLNQPQHF
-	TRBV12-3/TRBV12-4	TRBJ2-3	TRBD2	TGTGCCAGCAGTTACCGCGATAGCGGGAGGTTCCGAGATACGCAGTATTTT	CASSYRDSGRFRDTQYF
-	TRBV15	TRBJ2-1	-	TGTGCCACCAGCAGCCCTCCTCGGGGGCTGGTGTTCTTC	CATSSPPRGLVFF
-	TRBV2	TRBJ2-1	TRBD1	TGTGCCAGCAGTCAAGACAGGGGGCCTAACAATGAGCAGTTCTTC	CASSQDRGPNNEQFF
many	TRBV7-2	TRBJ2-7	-	TGTGCCAGCAGCTTCCTACAGGACTCCTACGAGCAGTACTTC	CASSFLQDSYEQYF
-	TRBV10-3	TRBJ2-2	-	TGTGCCATCAGGGGATCGTCGTTAAGCACCGGGGAGCTGTTTTTT	CAIRGSSLSTGELFF
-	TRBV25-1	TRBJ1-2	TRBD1	TGTGCCAGCAAGGGACAGGGACCTACGTATGGCTACACCTTC	CASKGQGPTYGYTF
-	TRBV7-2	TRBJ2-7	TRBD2	TGTGCCAGCAGCGCCATTAGCGGGAGCCCCACCTACGAGCAGTACTTC	CASSAISGSPTYEQYF
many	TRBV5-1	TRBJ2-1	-	TGCGCCAGCAGCTTGGCGGGGTCGCACAATGAGCAGTTCTTC	CASSLAGSHNEQFF
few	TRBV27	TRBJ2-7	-	TGTGCCAGCAGTAACAATGCAGGTCTTGAGGGAGAGCAGTACTTC	CASSNNAGLEGEQYF
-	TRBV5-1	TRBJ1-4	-	TGCGCCAGCCAAAATCGGGGGCCTAATGAAAAACTGTTTTTT	CASQNRGPNEKLFF
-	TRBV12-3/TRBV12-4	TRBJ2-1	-	TGTGCCAGCAGTCCCATTCGGGATGAGCAGTTCTTC	CASSPIRDEQFF
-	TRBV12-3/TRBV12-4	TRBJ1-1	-	TGTGCCAGCACCCCTCTGAAGAGGTTAGGAAACACTGAAGCTTTCTTT	CASTPLKRLGNTEAFF
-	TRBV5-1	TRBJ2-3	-	TGCGCCAGCACAGCCGGGAGCGCACGAGATACGCAGTATTTT	CASTAGSARDTQYF
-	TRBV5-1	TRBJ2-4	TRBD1	TGCGCCAGCAGCTCAGGTTGGGGACAGGGTAGCGGAGCCAAAAACATTCAGTACTTC	CASSSGWGQGSGAKNIQYF
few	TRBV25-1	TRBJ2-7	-	TGTGCCAGCAGTGAATCTCTTGGGCCAGGGAACGAGCAGTACTTC	CASSESLGPGNEQYF
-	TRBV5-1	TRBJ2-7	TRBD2	TGCGCCAGCAGCTTGGCAACTAGCGGGAGTGGCTACGAGCAGTACTTC	CASSLATSGSGYEQYF
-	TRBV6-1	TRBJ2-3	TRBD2	TGTGCCAGCAGTAGTGGACTAGCGGGAGTGACTACGCAGTATTTT	CASSSGLAGVTTQYF
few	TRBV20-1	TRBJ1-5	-	TGCAGTGCTACCCCCGCCCGGGGTGGAAATCAGCCCCAGCATTTT	CSATPARGGNQPQHF
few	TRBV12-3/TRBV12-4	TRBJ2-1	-	TGTGCCAGCAGTTTAGCCCCCCCCACTACTACTCTAGGGGATGAGCAGTTCTTC	CASSLAPPTTTLGDEQFF
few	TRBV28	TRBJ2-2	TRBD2	TGTGCCAGCAGTTCAGCTAGCGGGAGGGCGGACGGGGAGCTGTTTTTT	CASSSASGRADGELFF
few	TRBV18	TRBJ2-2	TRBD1	TGTGCCAGCTCACCACTACAGGGGAAAAACACCGGGGAGCTGTTTTTT	CASSPLQGKNTGELFF
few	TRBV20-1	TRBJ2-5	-	TGCAGTGCTAGACTGGGGCAAGAGACCCAGTACTTC	CSARLGQETQYF
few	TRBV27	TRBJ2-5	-	TGTGCCAGCAGTAGTGACGGACGCAGGACCCAGTACTTC	CASSSDGRRTQYF
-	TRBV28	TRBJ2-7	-	TGTGCCAGCAGTTTGGCCGGGATAGTGTACGAGCAGTACTTC	CASSLAGIVYEQYF
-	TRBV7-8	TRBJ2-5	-	TGTGCCAGCAGCTTAGTGGTTACACCCCAAGAGACCCAGTACTTC	CASSLVVTPQETQYF
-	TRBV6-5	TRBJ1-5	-	TGTGCCAGCAGTTACGTTGCTCCGGGTGTGGGAAATCAGCCCCAGCATTTT	CASSYVAPGVGNQPQHF
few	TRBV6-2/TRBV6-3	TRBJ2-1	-	TGTGCCAGCGGGGGGTGGACCTACAATGAGCAGTTCTTC	CASGGWTYNEQFF
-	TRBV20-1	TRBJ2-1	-	TGCAGTGCTAGAGATTCCAGGCCAAGGATCTACAATGAGCAGTTCTTC	CSARDSRPRIYNEQFF
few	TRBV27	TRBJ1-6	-	TGTGCCAGCAGTTGGCAGGGGTTTTCACCCCTCCACTTT	CASSWQGFSPLHF
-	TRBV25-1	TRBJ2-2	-	TGTGCCAGCAGTGAAACGACAACCTGGAACACCGGGGAGCTGTTTTTT	CASSETTTWNTGELFF
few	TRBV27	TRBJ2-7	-	TGTGCCAGCAGTTTATTGGCGTCGAGCTCCTACGAGCAGTACTTC	CASSLLASSSYEQYF
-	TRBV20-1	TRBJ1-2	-	TGCAGTGCTAGGATCCGGGGGCCAGGCTATGGCTACACCTTC	CSARIRGPGYGYTF
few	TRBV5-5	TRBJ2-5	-	TGTGCCAGCAGTATGAAGGGGTGGGAGACCCAGTACTTC	CASSMKGWETQYF
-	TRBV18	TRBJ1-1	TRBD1	TGTGCCAGCTCACCACCGAGCGGGACAGGTGAAGCTTTCTTT	CASSPPSGTGEAFF
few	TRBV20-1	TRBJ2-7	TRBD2	TGCAGTGGAATAGCGGGAGCCTACGAGCAGTACTTC	CSGIAGAYEQYF
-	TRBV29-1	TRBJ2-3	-	TGCAGCGTTGACCTTAGGGGCGGCACAGATACGCAGTATTTT	CSVDLRGGTDTQYF
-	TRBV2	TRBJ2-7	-	TGTGCCAGCAGGCATACGGGGGCGCGATTTCACGAGCAGTACTTC	CASRHTGARFHEQYF
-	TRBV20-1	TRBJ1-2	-	TGCAGGGGAGGGGAGGGGAACTATGGCTACACCTTC	CRGGEGNYGYTF
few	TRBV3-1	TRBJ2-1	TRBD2	TGTGCCAGCAGCCCGCAAGGGAGGGCCGATGGTGAGCAGTTCTTC	CASSPQGRADGEQFF
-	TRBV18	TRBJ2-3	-	TGTGCCAGCTCACCACGGGATAGGGCAGCAGATACGCAGTATTTT	CASSPRDRAADTQYF
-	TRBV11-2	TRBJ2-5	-	TGTGCCAGCAGCTTTCTAGTTACGGAGACCCAGTACTTC	CASSFLVTETQYF
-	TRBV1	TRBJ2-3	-	TGCACCAGCAGCCAAGATGAGCAGGGTGGCACAGATACGCAGTATTTT	CTSSQDEQGGTDTQYF
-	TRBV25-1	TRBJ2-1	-	TGTGCCAGCAGTGAACGATGGCTTCAAAATGAGCAGTTCTTC	CASSERWLQNEQFF
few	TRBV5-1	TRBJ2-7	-	TGCGCCAGCAGCTTGGCCGGGGGAGCGGTCGCCTACGAGCAGTACTTC	CASSLAGGAVAYEQYF
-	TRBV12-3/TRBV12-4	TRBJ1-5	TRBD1	TGTGCCAGCAGCAGACAGGGGGGGGACAATCAGCCCCAGCATTTT	CASSRQGGDNQPQHF
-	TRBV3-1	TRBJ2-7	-	TGTGCCAGCAGCCAAGTGCTGGGGGATCCCTACGAGCAGTACTTC	CASSQVLGDPYEQYF
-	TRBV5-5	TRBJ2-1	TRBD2	TGTGCCAGCAGCATCCGGGGGGACGCAGCCTACAATGAGCAGTTCTTC	CASSIRGDAAYNEQFF
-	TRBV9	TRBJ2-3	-	TGTGCCAGCAGCGTAACAGGGCTCAAAGATACGCAGTATTTT	CASSVTGLKDTQYF